This T cell receptor (beta chain) was retrieved from a study of blood T cell repertoires in COVID-19. Trimming removed 3 bases at V and 5 bases at J, with 15 bases between. The CDR3 has 15 residues. Germline V gene data show CDR1 as SGDLS and CDR2 as YYNGEE. TCRdb's table, derived via immunoSEQ multiplex PCR, lists solely in-frame clones and lacks some. The sample shows about 240,000 clones, roughly four fifths of them seen only once. This chain uses TRBV9 with TRBJ2-1; weak D call: TRBD2 (5 bases). Sequencing used peripheral blood. The sequence was collected from a woman of 80 years or more with acute or convalescent COVID-19. The CDR3 region has the DNA TGTGCCAGCAGCGCTCGGGGATTGGGCGACAATGAGCAGTTCTTC. This codes for CASSARGLGDNEQFF.